These 15 T cell receptor beta chains came from one sample sequenced in a study of T cell responses to AZD1222 COVID-19 vaccine. Sequenced by immunoSEQ multiplex PCR; TCRdb stores in-frame clones only, minus some. The table lists some 130,000 clones, roughly 90% of them singletons. Source: peripheral blood, taken on day 0 of AZD1222 vaccination. These receptors all stem from an adult in good health.

This clone was seen only once. The rearrangement links TRBV18 to TRBJ2-7; D may match TRBD1 or TRBD2 (5 bases each). The CDR3 consists of 14 residues. Germline V gene lookup returns CDR1 KGHSH and CDR2 LQKENI. V lost 6 bases to trimming and J lost 1 base, with 13 bases between them. The DNA of the CDR3 is TGTGCCAGCTCCCAAGGGACGGAATCCTACGAGCAGTACTTC. Residues: CASSQGTESYEQYF.

The V and J genes are TRBV12-3 or TRBV12-4 and TRBJ2-1, with D possibly matching TRBD2 (6 bases). The CDR3 totals 13 residues. Trimming removed 6 bases from V and 6 bases from J, with 12 bases in between. CDR3 sequence (DNA): TGTGCCAGCAGCTTGAGCGGGTCCAATGAGCAGTTCTTC. It codes for CASSLSGSNEQFF.

The rearrangement links TRBV12-3 or TRBV12-4 to TRBJ2-1; D might be TRBD1 (5 bases). Trimming cost V 6 bases and J 5 bases, with 11 bases left between them. The CDR3 contains 13 residues. As DNA, the CDR3 is TGTGCCAGCAGCCCCGCAGGGCACAATGAGCAGTTCTTC. Translated, it gives CASSPAGHNEQFF.

This chain connects TRBV19 to TRBJ1-5; 9 nucleotides align to TRBD1. Germline V lookup: CDR1 LNHDA, CDR2 SQIVND (reference sequence). V gave up 1 base and J gave up 0 bases; unmatched junction bases: 7. The CDR3 contains 18 residues. The CDR3 nucleotides are TGTGCCAGTAGTATAGGCTGGACAGGGGACTATAGCAATCAGCCCCAGCATTTT. Protein: CASSIGWTGDYSNQPQHF.

The gene calls are TRBV12-3 or TRBV12-4 and TRBJ2-3; D uncertain. The germline V and J ends were trimmed by 3 bases and 4 bases, with 8 bases remaining between them. This CDR3 region has 13 residues. The CDR3 DNA reads as TGTGCCAGCAGTTTCGGCGGACCAGATACGCAGTATTTT. Encoded protein: CASSFGGPDTQYF.

The rearrangement joins TRBV28 to TRBJ1-2; D gene uncertain. Trimming cost V 5 bases and J 0 bases, with 13 bases left between them. Germline V gene sequence: CDR1 MDHEN, CDR2 SYDVKM. The CDR3 covers 15 residues. CDR3 DNA: TGTGCCAGCAGTCCCCATAATCGGTCTAACTATGGCTACACCTTC. The encoded protein is CASSPHNRSNYGYTF.

This clone has only a few counts. The genes are TRBV6-5 and TRBJ2-4; D is perhaps TRBD1 (5 bases). Trimming left V 4 bases short and J 3 bases short, with 7 bases between. This CDR3 has 13 amino acids. The germline V gene has CDR1 MNHEY and CDR2 SVGAGI. The CDR3 loop reads CASSSGRKNIQYF. Here the CDR3 DNA reads TGTGCCAGCAGTTCAGGGCGCAAAAACATTCAGTACTTC.

The chain carries TRBV4-3 and TRBJ1-2; no definite D call. The germline CDR1 and CDR2 sequences are LGHNA and YSLEER. The CDR3 has 14 residues. V was clipped by 6 bases and J by 6 bases, with 17 bases between them. CDR3 DNA: TGCGCCAGCAGTCATTATGGCTCGAGGGATGGCTACACCTTC. Protein: CASSHYGSRDGYTF.

This chain links TRBV10-3 with TRBJ1-3; TRBD1 is a possible D gene (6 bases). The CDR3 consists of 18 residues. Germline V lookup: CDR1 ENHRY, CDR2 SYGVKD. Trimming left V 0 bases short and J 2 bases short, with 17 bases between. CDR3 bases: TGTGCCATCAGTGAGTCCCAAGGGGGGACCTCCCCTGGAAACACCATATATTTT. Protein product: CAISESQGGTSPGNTIYF.

V gene TRBV6-5 combines with J gene TRBJ1-5, with no clear D. Trimming left V 2 bases short and J 6 bases short, with 17 bases between. CDR3 length: 16 residues. Looked up from germline, CDR1 is MNHEY and CDR2 is SVGAGI. The CDR3 protein is CASSYTRLGHGQPQHF. The CDR3 coding sequence is TGTGCCAGCAGTTACACACGATTGGGCCACGGTCAGCCCCAGCATTTT.

This clone was recorded only once. V and J are TRBV12-5 and TRBJ2-1; 15 positions match TRBD2. The CDR3 is made up of 15 amino acids. Unmatched junction bases numbered 1, after V lost 4 bases and J lost 6 bases. Germline V gene lookup returns CDR1 LGHNT and CDR2 FRNRAP. DNA of the CDR3: TGTGCTAGTGGTTCGGGACTAGCGGGGGGCAATGAGCAGTTCTTC. This gives the protein CASGSGLAGGNEQFF. The full variable domain, with the rest looked up from reference TRBV12-5 and TRBJ2-1, is DARVTQTPRHKVTEMGQEVTMRCQPILGHNTVFWYRQTMMQGLELLAYFRNRAPLDDSGMPKDRFSAEMPDATLATLKIQPSEPRDSAVYFCASGSGLAGGNEQFFGPGTRLTVL.

The chain combines TRBV20-1 with TRBJ1-3; D remains ambiguous. The CDR3 is 15 residues long. V lost 3 bases and J lost 7, with 19 bases in between. Per germline, CDR1 DFQATT and CDR2 SNEGSKA (reference sequence). The DNA of the CDR3 is TGCAGTGCTAGTCCGGCGGGGATCCCCGGCAACACCATATATTTT. It specifies CSASPAGIPGNTIYF.

This clone was seen a single time. CDR3 in amino acids: CASRRQGPDTEAFF. CDR3 in DNA: TGTGCCAGCAGGCGACAGGGGCCAGACACTGAAGCTTTCTTT. The V and J genes are TRBV27 and TRBJ1-1; 8 bases line up with TRBD1. V trimming: 6 bases; J trimming: 3 bases; junction bases outside the gene matches: 6. CDR3 size: 14 residues. Germline-derived CDR1 and CDR2 are MNHEY and SMNVEV (reference sequence).

This clone was recorded once. This CDR3 is CASSIDLGLYGYTF. The CDR3 DNA follows: TGTGCCAGTAGTATAGATCTTGGACTTTATGGCTACACCTTC. The genes are TRBV19 and TRBJ1-2; D is ambiguous. V was shortened by 0 bases and J by 5 bases, with 10 bases between the two germline ends. This CDR3 is built from 14 residues. Germline V gene lookup returns CDR1 LNHDA and CDR2 SQIVND (reference sequence).

The chain has TRBV3-1 (or the pseudogene TRBV3-2) and TRBJ1-2, with D perhaps matching TRBD1 (6 bases). Trimming cost V 1 base and J 5 bases, with 14 bases left between them. CDR1 LGHDT and CDR2 YNNKEL come from the germline V gene (reference sequence). The CDR3 length is 15 residues. The CDR3 DNA sequence: TGTGCCAGCAGCCAAGCGGACAGACTACTATATGGCTACACCTTC. Encoded protein: CASSQADRLLYGYTF.